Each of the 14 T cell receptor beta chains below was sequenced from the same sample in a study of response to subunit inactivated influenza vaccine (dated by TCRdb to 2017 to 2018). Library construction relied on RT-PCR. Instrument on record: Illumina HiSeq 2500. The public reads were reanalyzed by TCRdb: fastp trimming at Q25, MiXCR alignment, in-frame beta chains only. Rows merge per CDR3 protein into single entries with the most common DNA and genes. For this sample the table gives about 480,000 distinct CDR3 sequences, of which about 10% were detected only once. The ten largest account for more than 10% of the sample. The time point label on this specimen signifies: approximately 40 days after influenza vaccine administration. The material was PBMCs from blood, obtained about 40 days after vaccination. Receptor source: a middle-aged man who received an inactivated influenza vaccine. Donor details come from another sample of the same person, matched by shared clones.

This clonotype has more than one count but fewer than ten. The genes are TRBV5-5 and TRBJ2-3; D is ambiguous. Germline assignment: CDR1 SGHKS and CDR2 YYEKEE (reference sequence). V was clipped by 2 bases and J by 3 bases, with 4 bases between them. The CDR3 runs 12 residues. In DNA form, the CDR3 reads TGTGCCAGCAGCTTTACAACAGATACGCAGTATTTT. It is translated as CASSFTTDTQYF.

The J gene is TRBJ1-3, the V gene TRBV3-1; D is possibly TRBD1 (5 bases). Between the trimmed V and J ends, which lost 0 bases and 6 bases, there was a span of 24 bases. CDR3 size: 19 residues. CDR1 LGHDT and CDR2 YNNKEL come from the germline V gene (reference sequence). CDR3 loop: CASSQDWGSRARRPNTIYF. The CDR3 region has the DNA TGTGCCAGCAGCCAAGATTGGGGGTCTAGGGCAAGGCGTCCAAACACCATATATTTT.

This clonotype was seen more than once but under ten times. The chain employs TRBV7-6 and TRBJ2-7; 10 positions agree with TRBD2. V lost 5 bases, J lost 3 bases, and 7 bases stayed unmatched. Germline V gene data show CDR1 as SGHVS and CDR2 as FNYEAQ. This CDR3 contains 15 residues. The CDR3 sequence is CASSPEASGGYEQYF. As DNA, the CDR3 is TGTGCCAGCAGCCCCGAAGCTAGCGGGGGCTACGAGCAGTACTTC.

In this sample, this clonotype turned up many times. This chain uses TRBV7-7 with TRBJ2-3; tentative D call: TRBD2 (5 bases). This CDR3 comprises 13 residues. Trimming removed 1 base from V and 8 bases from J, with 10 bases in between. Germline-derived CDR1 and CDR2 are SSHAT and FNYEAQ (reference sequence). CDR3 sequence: CASSLVAAGTQYF. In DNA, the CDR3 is TGTGCCAGCAGCTTAGTCGCGGCGGGTACGCAGTATTTT. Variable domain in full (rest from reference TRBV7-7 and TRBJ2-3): GAGVSQSPRYKVTKRGQDVTLRCDPISSHATLYWYQQALGQGPEFLTYFNYEAQPDKSGLPSDRFSAERPEGSISTLTIQRTEQRDSAMYRCASSLVAAGTQYFGPGTRLTVL.

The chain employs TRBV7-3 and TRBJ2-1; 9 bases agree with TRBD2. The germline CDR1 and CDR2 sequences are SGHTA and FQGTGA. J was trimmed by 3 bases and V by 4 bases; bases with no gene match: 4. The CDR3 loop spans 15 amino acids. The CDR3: CASSWLAGNYNEQFF. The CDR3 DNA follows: TGTGCCAGCAGCTGGCTAGCGGGGAACTACAATGAGCAGTTCTTC.

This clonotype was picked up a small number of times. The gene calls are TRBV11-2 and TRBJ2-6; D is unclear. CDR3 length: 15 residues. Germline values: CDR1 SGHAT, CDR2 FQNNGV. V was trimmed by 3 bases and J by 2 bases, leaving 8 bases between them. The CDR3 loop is CASSLLGAGANVLTF. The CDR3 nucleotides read TGTGCCAGCAGCTTGTTGGGCGCTGGGGCCAACGTCCTGACTTTC.

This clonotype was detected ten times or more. The CDR3 reads CASSLGRGRGSETQYF. In DNA, the CDR3 is TGTGCCAGCAGCTTGGGGCGGGGTAGGGGTTCGGAGACCCAGTACTTC. The chain links TRBV5-5 to TRBJ2-5, with D tentatively TRBD2 (6 bases). The CDR3 covers 16 residues. Trimming took off 0 bases at V and 5 bases at J, with 17 bases between the two ends. The germline CDR1 and CDR2 sequences are SGHKS and YYEKEE (reference sequence).

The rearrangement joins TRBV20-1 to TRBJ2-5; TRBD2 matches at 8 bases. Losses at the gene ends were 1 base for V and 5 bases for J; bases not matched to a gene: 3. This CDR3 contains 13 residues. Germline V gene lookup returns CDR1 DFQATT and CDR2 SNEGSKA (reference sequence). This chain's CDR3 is CSARGLAIETQYF. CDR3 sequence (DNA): TGCAGTGCTAGAGGACTAGCGATCGAGACCCAGTACTTC.

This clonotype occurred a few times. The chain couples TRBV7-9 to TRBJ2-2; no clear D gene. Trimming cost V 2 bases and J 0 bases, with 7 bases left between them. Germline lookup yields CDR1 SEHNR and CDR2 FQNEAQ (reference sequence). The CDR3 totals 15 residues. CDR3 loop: CASSLTGTNTGELFF. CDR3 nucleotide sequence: TGTGCCAGCAGCTTAACCGGAACGAACACCGGGGAGCTGTTTTTT. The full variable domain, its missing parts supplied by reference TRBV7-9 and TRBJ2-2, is DTGVSQNPRHKITKRGQNVTFRCDPISEHNRLYWYRQTLGQGPEFLTYFQNEAQLEKSRLLSDRFSAERPKGSFSTLEIQRTEQGDSAMYLCASSLTGTNTGELFFGEGSRLTVL.

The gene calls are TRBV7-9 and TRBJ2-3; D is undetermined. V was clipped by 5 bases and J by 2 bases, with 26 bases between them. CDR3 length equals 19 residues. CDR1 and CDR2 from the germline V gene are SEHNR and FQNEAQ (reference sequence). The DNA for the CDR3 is TGTGCCAGCAGCCCCGGGCTCATCTGCTGTTATATTGACACAGATACGCAGTATTTT. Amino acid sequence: CASSPGLICCYIDTDTQYF.

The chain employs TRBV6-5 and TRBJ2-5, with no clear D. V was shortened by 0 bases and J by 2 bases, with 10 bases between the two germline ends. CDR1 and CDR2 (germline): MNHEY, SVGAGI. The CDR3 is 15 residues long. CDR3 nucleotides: TGTGCCAGCAGTTACTCGTCTCTATTACAAGAGACCCAGTACTTC. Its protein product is CASSYSSLLQETQYF.

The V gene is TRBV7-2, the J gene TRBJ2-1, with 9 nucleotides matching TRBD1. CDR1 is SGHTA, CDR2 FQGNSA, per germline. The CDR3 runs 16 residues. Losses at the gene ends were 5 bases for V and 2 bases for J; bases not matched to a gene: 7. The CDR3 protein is CASSPQGQGPYNEQFF. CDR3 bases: TGTGCCAGCAGCCCCCAGGGACAGGGACCCTACAATGAGCAGTTCTTC.

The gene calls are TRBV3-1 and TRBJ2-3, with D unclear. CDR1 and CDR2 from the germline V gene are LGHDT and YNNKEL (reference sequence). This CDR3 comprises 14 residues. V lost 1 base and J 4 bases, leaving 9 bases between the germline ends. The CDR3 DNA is TGTGCCAGCAGCCAAGCCGGTTTTCCAGATACGCAGTATTTT. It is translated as CASSQAGFPDTQYF.

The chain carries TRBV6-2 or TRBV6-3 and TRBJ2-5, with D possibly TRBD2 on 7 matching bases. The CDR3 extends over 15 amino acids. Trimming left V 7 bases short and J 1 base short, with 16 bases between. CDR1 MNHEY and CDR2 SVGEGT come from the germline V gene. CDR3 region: CASTPLAGAQETQYF. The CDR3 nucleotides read TGTGCCAGCACGCCCCTCGCGGGGGCCCAAGAGACCCAGTACTTC.